A single sample gave rise to the 24 T cell receptor beta chains below, sequenced in a study of PD-1 blockade in classical Hodgkin lymphoma. Each of the patients experienced relapse following autologous stem cell transplantation, and their brentuximab vedotin exposure differed. Profiled with immunoSEQ multiplex PCR; TCRdb holds only in-frame clones, not every one. The sample holds about 39,000 clones; roughly 90% are singletons and the top ten take just over 9%. The sample in question was peripheral blood mononuclear cells (PBMCs), obtained at baseline. These receptors all stem from a human donor with classical Hodgkin lymphoma.

In its sample, this clone was seen a few times. V and J are TRBV7-2 and TRBJ2-7; D may be TRBD1 (6 bases). The V gene's germline CDR1 is SGHTA and CDR2 FQGNSA. The CDR3 length is 14 residues. V lost 5 bases and J lost 3, with 14 bases in between. The chain's CDR3 is CASSPTGNIYEQYF. CDR3 DNA sequence: TGTGCCAGCAGCCCGACAGGTAATATCTACGAGCAGTACTTC.

The chain carries TRBV9 and TRBJ2-1, with 13 bases fitting TRBD2. Germline loops: CDR1 SGDLS, CDR2 YYNGEE. There are 21 residues in the CDR3. J lost 0 bases, V lost 3 bases, and 15 bases had no gene match. Written as DNA, the CDR3 is TGTGCCAGCAGCGAAATCGGACAGGGCACTAGCGGGAGGGACTCCTACAATGAGCAGTTCTTC. The encoded protein is CASSEIGQGTSGRDSYNEQFF.

This clone came up once. The J gene is TRBJ2-1, the V gene TRBV11-2, with 7 bases identical to TRBD2. The length of the CDR3 is 15 residues. J gave up 5 bases and V 1 base, and 5 bases lay outside the gene matches. Germline CDR1 SGHAT, CDR2 FQNNGV. CDR3 sequence (DNA): TGTGCCAGCAGCTTAGGGGTTGGGACTAACAATGAGCAGTTCTTC. Translation gives CASSLGVGTNNEQFF.

The CDR3 region is CASSYGGNNQPQHF. CDR3 in DNA: TGTGCCAGCAGTTACGGAGGGAACAATCAGCCCCAGCATTTT. The chain recombines TRBV6-6 with TRBJ1-5; D ambiguous. CDR3 size: 14 residues. V was pared by 2 bases and J by 3 bases, with 8 bases between. Germline CDR1 reads MNHNY; CDR2 reads SVGAGI (reference sequence).

DNA for the CDR3: TGTGCCAGCAGCTTTCCCCTGGGTGGGCAGTTCTTC. The encoded protein is CASSFPLGGQFF. The chain is built from TRBV7-9 and TRBJ2-1; D is unresolved. Germline lookup yields CDR1 SEHNR and CDR2 FQNEAQ (reference sequence). The CDR3 sequence is 12 residues long. Trimming took 3 bases from V and 12 from J, leaving 12 bases between them.

V usage is TRBV28 and J usage is TRBJ2-7; D remains ambiguous. V shed 6 bases and J shed 6 bases, with 9 bases lying between them. Germline V gives CDR1 MDHEN, CDR2 SYDVKM. This CDR3 comprises 11 residues. Here the CDR3 DNA reads TGTGCCAGCAGCGCCCGCTCCGAGCAGTACTTC. Translating it yields CASSARSEQYF.

The chain couples TRBV9 to TRBJ1-1, with D unresolved. The CDR3 loop spans 16 amino acids. CDR1 and CDR2 (germline): SGDLS, YYNGEE. V lost 0 bases, J lost 4 bases, and 16 bases lay in between. The CDR3, as DNA: TGTGCCAGCAGCGTAGATCATCGGGGTGGAGGCACTGAAGCTTTCTTT. Encoded protein: CASSVDHRGGGTEAFF.

CDR3 nucleotide sequence: TGTGCCAGCAGCTTCGGGACCGATTCACCCCTCCACTTT. It specifies CASSFGTDSPLHF. This chain uses TRBV28 with TRBJ1-6, with D possibly being TRBD1 (5 bases). Germline lookup yields CDR1 MDHEN and CDR2 SYDVKM. The CDR3 spans 13 residues. Deletions cut 6 bases from V and 8 bases from J, with 11 bases between.

V is TRBV10-1 and J is TRBJ2-7; 9 bases map to TRBD2. The ends lost 10 bases at V and 3 bases at J; junction bases unmatched: 22. The CDR3 spans 18 residues. Germline lookup yields CDR1 WNHNN and CDR2 SYGVQD (reference sequence). The CDR3: CANEGTRASGMRIYEQYF. CDR3 DNA sequence: TGCGCCAACGAGGGGACTAGGGCTAGCGGGATGAGAATCTACGAGCAGTACTTC.

The rearrangement uses TRBV7-8 and TRBJ2-3; no definite D call. The V end lost 4 bases, the J end lost 0 bases, and 14 bases lay between the germline ends. The CDR3 runs to 16 residues. Looked up from germline, CDR1 is SGHVS and CDR2 is FQNEAQ. The CDR3 DNA sequence: TGTGCCAGCAGCTCCCTCGTTGCTCCTAGCACAGATACGCAGTATTTT. Encoded protein: CASSSLVAPSTDTQYF.

This chain links TRBV2 with TRBJ2-3; 11 bases fit TRBD2. The trim removed 4 bases at V and 4 bases at J, leaving 7 bases unmatched. The CDR3 totals 16 residues. Germline V lookup: CDR1 SNHLY, CDR2 FYNNEI. CDR3 protein: CASSGIAGGPADTQYF. As DNA, the CDR3 is TGTGCCAGCAGTGGGATAGCGGGAGGGCCGGCAGATACGCAGTATTTT.

The chain has TRBV9 and TRBJ2-2; TRBD2 matches at 11 bases. This CDR3 is built from 17 residues. From germline, CDR1 is SGDLS and CDR2 YYNGEE. Trimming at V came to 2 bases and at J to 4 bases, leaving 7 bases not matched to a gene. CDR3 protein: CASSVSGGASGTGELFF. The DNA of the CDR3 is TGTGCCAGCAGCGTTAGCGGGGGGGCCTCGGGCACCGGGGAGCTGTTTTTT. Together with reference TRBV9 and TRBJ2-2, the CDR3 gives the full variable domain: DSGVTQTPKHLITATGQRVTLRCSPRSGDLSVYWYQQSLDQGLQFLIQYYNGEERAKGNILERFSAQQFPDLHSELNLSSLELGDSALYFCASSVSGGASGTGELFFGEGSRLTVL.

V usage is TRBV6-6 and J usage is TRBJ2-5; D is unclear. Germline values: CDR1 MNHNY, CDR2 SVGAGI (reference sequence). V lost 4 bases and J 3 bases, leaving 9 bases between the germline ends. The CDR3 runs to 13 residues. As DNA, the CDR3 is TGTGCCAGCAGTTTGGGCATAGAAGAGACCCAGTACTTC. This sequence encodes CASSLGIEETQYF.

The chain is built from TRBV6-5 and TRBJ2-7; TRBD1 aligns across 9 bases. The junction had 11 bases not matched to a gene; V was cut back by 6 bases and J by 5 bases. This CDR3 is 15 amino acids long. Per the germline V gene, CDR1 is MNHEY and CDR2 is SVGAGI. The CDR3 here is CASSSRDRVLHEQYF. CDR3 in DNA: TGTGCCAGCAGCAGCCGGGACAGGGTTCTCCACGAGCAGTACTTC.

This chain links TRBV18 with TRBJ2-2, with 10 bases aligning to TRBD2. Germline CDR1 and CDR2: KGHSH and LQKENI. J lost 1 base, V lost 4 bases, and 3 bases had no gene match. The CDR3 extends over 16 amino acids. CDR3 protein: CASSRTSGENTGELFF. In DNA, the CDR3 is TGTGCCAGCTCACGAACTAGCGGGGAGAACACCGGGGAGCTGTTTTTT.

CDR3 in DNA: TGTGCCAGCAGCTTAGGATTGTCAGATACGCAGTATTTT. Amino acids: CASSLGLSDTQYF. V is TRBV11-2 and J is TRBJ2-3; D gene uncertain. This CDR3 has 13 residues. Germline CDR1 reads SGHAT; CDR2 reads FQNNGV. V was pared by 1 base and J by 4 bases, with 6 bases between.

The genes are TRBV11-1 and TRBJ1-1; D is undetermined. Per germline, CDR1 SGHAT and CDR2 FQDESV (reference sequence). Trimming took 2 bases from V and 5 from J, leaving 18 bases between them. This CDR3 has 16 amino acids. The CDR3 DNA reads as TGTGCCAGCAGCTTAAGAAAAAACAGAGGGAGGACTGAAGCTTTCTTT. It encodes CASSLRKNRGRTEAFF.

The J gene is TRBJ1-4, the V gene TRBV9; D gene unclear. Trimming took off 4 bases at V and 2 bases at J, with 6 bases between the two ends. This CDR3 region has 13 residues. CDR1 SGDLS and CDR2 YYNGEE come from the germline V gene. The CDR3 region has the DNA TGTGCCAGCAGCCTAAATACTAATGAAAAACTGTTTTTT. Translation: CASSLNTNEKLFF. The full variable domain, rest sourced from reference TRBV9 and TRBJ1-4, is DSGVTQTPKHLITATGQRVTLRCSPRSGDLSVYWYQQSLDQGLQFLIQYYNGEERAKGNILERFSAQQFPDLHSELNLSSLELGDSALYFCASSLNTNEKLFFGSGTQLSVL.

V gene TRBV9 combines with J gene TRBJ1-3; D not certain. The CDR3 contains 17 residues. Trimming took off 4 bases at V and 3 bases at J, with 20 bases between the two ends. Germline loops: CDR1 SGDLS, CDR2 YYNGEE. Written as DNA, the CDR3 is TGTGCCAGCAGCCCAGAGGTAGGGAGCTCCAATGGAAACACCATATATTTT. It translates to CASSPEVGSSNGNTIYF.

The chain recombines TRBV27 with TRBJ2-1, with D possibly being TRBD2 (5 bases). The germline gives CDR1 MNHEY, CDR2 SMNVEV (reference sequence). This CDR3 contains 13 residues. Trimming removed 4 bases at V and 3 bases at J, with 7 bases between. CDR3 residues: CASSSRVYNEQFF. The CDR3 region has the DNA TGTGCCAGCAGTTCGCGGGTCTACAATGAGCAGTTCTTC.

The chain joins TRBV11-2 to TRBJ2-2; D gene ambiguous. This CDR3 region has 13 residues. Trimming stripped 4 bases from V and 6 bases from J, with 9 bases between. Germline V lookup: CDR1 SGHAT, CDR2 FQNNGV. CDR3 in DNA: TGTGCCAGCAGCTCGGCCCTCGCCGGGGAGCTGTTTTTT. Its translation is CASSSALAGELFF. Variable domain in full (rest from reference TRBV11-2 and TRBJ2-2): EAGVAQSPRYKIIEKRQSVAFWCNPISGHATLYWYQQILGQGPKLLIQFQNNGVVDDSQLPKDRFSAERLKGVDSTLKIQPAKLEDSAVYLCASSSALAGELFFGEGSRLTVL.

The chain links TRBV7-2 to TRBJ2-2; 11 positions match TRBD1. The germline CDR1 and CDR2 sequences are SGHTA and FQGNSA. Germline trimming cut 4 bases from V and 1 base from J; bases unmatched to any gene: 2. The CDR3 consists of 16 residues. CDR3 region: CASSWTGGRNTGELFF. CDR3 in DNA: TGTGCCAGCAGCTGGACAGGGGGCAGGAACACCGGGGAGCTGTTTTTT. The full variable domain, with the rest looked up from reference TRBV7-2 and TRBJ2-2, is GAGVSQSPSNKVTEKGKDVELRCDPISGHTALYWYRQSLGQGLEFLIYFQGNSAPDKSGLPSDRFSAERTGGSVSTLTIQRTQQEDSAVYLCASSWTGGRNTGELFFGEGSRLTVL.

This clone was observed a single time. J is TRBJ1-1 and V is TRBV5-4; 11 bases map to TRBD1. With 4 bases clipped from V and 6 bases from J, the junction kept 5 bases outside the gene matches. Germline V gives CDR1 SGHNT, CDR2 YYREEE (reference sequence). The CDR3 spans 14 residues. The CDR3 is CASSVPGQGAEAFF. The DNA for the CDR3 is TGTGCCAGCAGCGTACCGGGACAGGGGGCTGAAGCTTTCTTT. Using reference TRBV5-4 and TRBJ1-1 for the parts outside the CDR3, the full variable domain is ETGVTQSPTHLIKTRGQQVTLRCSSQSGHNTVSWYQQALGQGPQFIFQYYREEENGRGNFPPRFSGLQFPNYSSELNVNALELDDSALYLCASSVPGQGAEAFFGQGTRLTVV.

The chain employs TRBV4-2 and TRBJ2-3; possibly TRBD2 for D (6 bases). Germline V gene sequence: CDR1 LGHNA, CDR2 YNFKEQ. This CDR3 has 18 amino acids. V dropped 4 bases and J dropped 0 bases, with 20 bases sitting between them. DNA for the CDR3: TGTGCCAGCAGCCTCATCCCCGGGGCGGGGCCGAGCACAGATACGCAGTATTTT. Protein: CASSLIPGAGPSTDTQYF.